This T cell receptor beta chain appears in the sequencing data of a study of blood T cell repertoires in COVID-19 (dated by TCRdb to 2018 to 2020). Looking at the study overall: Samples from collaborators originated in the United States, Italy and Spain and spanned both the acute and convalescent phases of COVID-19. The prospective study material was composed of cDNA or gDNA derived from T cells, B-cell-depleted T cells, or PBMCs. The dataset comprised deeply sampled blood TCRbeta repertoires from subjects exposed to, actively infected with, or recovered from COVID-19. The repertoires were made available in a free public database intended to serve as a resource for research on the immune response to SARS-CoV-2. The samples were drawn from two sources: the first 160 participants of the ongoing ImmuneRACE study, and 1,000 to 1,500 subjects contributed by 6 global collaborators. Nearly every sample came with metadata listing a de-identified subject ID, COVID-19 status, age in years and sex. Where available, HLA class I and class II types were taken from metadata supplied by the sample provider and were not determined by assay-based typing.

This clone came up once. It lacks a known antigen. Qualities for individual bases were not recorded, and no much larger clone is one base off. Results and caveats for the whole study, not just this receptor: Clinical and demographic metadata were provided uncurated, with the amount varying by source and participant.

TCRbeta CDR3 regions were amplified from genomic DNA by means of the immunoSEQ Assay, a bias-controlled multiplex PCR. Per the source publication's procedure: Nucleated cell counts per sample were estimated from amplification of reference gene primers within the assay. To quantify the absolute abundance of each unique TCRbeta CDR3 rearrangement, sequence reads were collapsed and filtered. Productive Simpson clonality was computed per sample as the square root of Simpson's diversity index over productive rearrangements. TCRdb retrieved this table from immuneACCESS and kept in-frame rearrangements only. Not all clones are present; in checked studies, unresolved V genes account for under half, and no reason is known for the remainder. V, J and clone size are taken as reported in that table, and D and trimming were inferred from the DNA itself. A total of some 260,000 clones appear in this sample, roughly 90% of them only once. Just under 9% of the sample is taken by the ten largest.

Participants in the prospective study were enrolled through a virtual design, were aged roughly 18 to 100 years, and lived in 20 to 30 United States geographic areas. In the prospective study, cohorts were assigned on the basis of participant-reported clinical history obtained from a screening survey and a study questionnaire. Recovered participants in ImmuneRACE Cohort 3 were defined as having two consecutive negative NP/OP PCR tests, clearance from a healthcare professional, or resolution of symptoms. In the prospective study, mobile phlebotomists collected whole blood, serum and a nasopharyngeal or oropharyngeal swab from each participant. Over a roughly 2-month period, participants in the prospective study had the option of providing additional blood draws and questionnaires. Before DNA extraction, blood samples from the prospective study were shipped at room temperature or frozen. The germline V gene gives CDR1 as SGHRS and CDR2 as YFSETQ. V was cut back by 0 bases and J by 0 bases, leaving a gap of 11 bases between them. From its cysteine to its phenylalanine, the CDR3 spans 16 amino acids. Left in the record is the CDR3 DNA by itself, 48 bases read in frame from the first base.

The sequence derives from a man in his forties who had recovered from COVID-19. The receptor chain draws on TRBV5-1 and TRBJ2-3; a tentative D match to TRBD1 spans 6 bases. Sample: PBMCs or T cells enriched from blood (not recorded which). This receptor carries the CDR3 CASSLEGEYSTDTQYF. The bases read TGCGCCAGCAGCTTGGAGGGGGAGTATAGCACAGATACGCAGTATTTT.